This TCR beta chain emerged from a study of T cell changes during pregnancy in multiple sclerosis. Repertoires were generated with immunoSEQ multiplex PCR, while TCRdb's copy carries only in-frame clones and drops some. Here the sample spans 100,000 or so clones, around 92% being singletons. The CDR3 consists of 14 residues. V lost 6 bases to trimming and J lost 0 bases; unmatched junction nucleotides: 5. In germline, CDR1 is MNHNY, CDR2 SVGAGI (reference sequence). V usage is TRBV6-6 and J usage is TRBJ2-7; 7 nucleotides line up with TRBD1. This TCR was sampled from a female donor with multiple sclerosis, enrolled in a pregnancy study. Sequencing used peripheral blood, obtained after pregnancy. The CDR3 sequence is CASRGQSHSYEQYF. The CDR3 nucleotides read TGTGCCAGCAGGGGACAGTCCCACTCCTACGAGCAGTACTTC.